This T cell receptor beta chain was documented in a study of blood T cells in healthy people across ages. PCR was performed a second time for about 6 to 12 cycles using a sample-barcoded 5' primer and a J-beta primer mix. Sequencing of every sample gave 3 million or more CDR3-containing paired-end reads. In TCRdb, the 5' RACE reads were re-called with MiXCR into one record per CDR3 protein. The sample has hundreds of thousands of distinct CDR3 sequences, about a quarter seen once. There are a few counts of this clonotype. Its antigen is not identified. CDR3 size: 13 residues. Trimming cost V 4 bases and J 0 bases, with 3 bases left between them. Germline CDR1 SGHTA, CDR2 FQGNSA. Notes on the study in general: When set beside aged donors, long-lived donors presented more naive CD4+ cells and higher diversity.

Separately, the same data were catalogued under a study of T cells of mothers and their children. Per that study: Three mothers and their six children, all healthy Caucasians, donated. Among related mother-child pairs, overlap was slightly higher than in unrelated pairs, though not significantly.

The receptor comes from a boy aged 5-17 years in good health. The sequenced sample was blood. The chain employs TRBV7-2 and TRBJ1-4, with no clear D. CDR3 coding DNA: TGTGCCAGCAGCTATGCAACTAATGAAAAACTGTTTTTT. Translating it yields CASSYATNEKLFF.